The TCR beta chain described here comes from a study of cytomegalovirus exposure and HLA in healthy donors. Background on the study: A previous analysis identified fewer than 130 million unique TCR beta sequences derived from some 170 million T cells.

Overall study results and limits: In a later analysis, HLA-associated beta chains showed higher expansion and lower generation probabilities than comparable chains. Altogether, 164 TCR beta chains were recorded as cytomegalovirus-associated.

V was cut by 5 bases and J by 4 bases, with 5 bases left in between. Germline V lookup: CDR1 SEHNR, CDR2 FQNEAQ (reference sequence). The CDR3 is 11 amino acids. In the PCR, 60 Vbeta and 13 Jbeta primers were used. Assay: immunoSEQ multiplex PCR; the TCRdb copy retains only in-frame clones and omits some. The sample lists 150,000 to 200,000 clones; 9.5% to 15% were seen once. A few counts support this clone. Antigen: not known. Sequencing was done on a sample of PBMCs. This chain connects TRBV7-9 to TRBJ2-5; D is undetermined. This TCR derives from a man aged 50 to 59 in good health and CMV-seropositive. The CDR3 loop is CASSEVETQYF. The CDR3, as DNA: TGTGCCAGCAGCGAGGTAGAGACCCAGTACTTC. The complete variable domain, with remaining parts taken from reference TRBV7-9 and TRBJ2-5, reads DTGVSQNPRHKITKRGQNVTFRCDPISEHNRLYWYRQTLGQGPEFLTYFQNEAQLEKSRLLSDRFSAERPKGSFSTLEIQRTEQGDSAMYLCASSEVETQYFGPGTRLLVL.